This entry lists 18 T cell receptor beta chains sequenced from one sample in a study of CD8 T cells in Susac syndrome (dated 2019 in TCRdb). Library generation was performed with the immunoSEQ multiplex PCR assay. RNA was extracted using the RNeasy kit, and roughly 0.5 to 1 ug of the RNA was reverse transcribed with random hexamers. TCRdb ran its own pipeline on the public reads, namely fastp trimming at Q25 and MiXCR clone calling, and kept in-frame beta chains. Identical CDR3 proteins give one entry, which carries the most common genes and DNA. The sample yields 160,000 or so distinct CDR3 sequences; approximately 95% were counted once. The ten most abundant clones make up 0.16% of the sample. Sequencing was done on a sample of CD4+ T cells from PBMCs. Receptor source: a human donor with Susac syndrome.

CDR3 nucleotide sequence: TGTGCCAGCAGTTTAGGGGGGGGGAAGAATGAAAAACTGTTTTTT. Protein product: CASSLGGGKNEKLFF. This chain connects TRBV12-3 or TRBV12-4 to TRBJ1-4, with a weak D call TRBD1 (5 bases). Trimming removed 1 base at V and 5 bases at J, with 11 bases between. The CDR3 loop spans 15 amino acids.

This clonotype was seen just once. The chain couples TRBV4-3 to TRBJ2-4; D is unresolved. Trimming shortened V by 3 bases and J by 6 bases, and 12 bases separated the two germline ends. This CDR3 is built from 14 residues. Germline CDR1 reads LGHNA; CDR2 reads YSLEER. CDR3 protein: CASSQEQSRNIQYF. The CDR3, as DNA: TGCGCCAGCAGCCAGGAGCAGTCGAGAAACATTCAGTACTTC.

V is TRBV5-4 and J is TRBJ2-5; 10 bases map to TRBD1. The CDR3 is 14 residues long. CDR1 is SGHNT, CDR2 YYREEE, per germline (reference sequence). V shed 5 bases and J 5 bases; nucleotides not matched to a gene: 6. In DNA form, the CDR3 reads TGTGCCAGCAGTCAGAGGGACAGGGGTGAGACCCAGTACTTC. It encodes CASSQRDRGETQYF.

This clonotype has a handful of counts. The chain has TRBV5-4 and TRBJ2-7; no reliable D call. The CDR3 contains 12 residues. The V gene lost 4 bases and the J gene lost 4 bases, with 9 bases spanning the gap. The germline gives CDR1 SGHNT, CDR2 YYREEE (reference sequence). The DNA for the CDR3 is TGTGCCAGCAGCCTCGACACATACGAGCAGTACTTC. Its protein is CASSLDTYEQYF.

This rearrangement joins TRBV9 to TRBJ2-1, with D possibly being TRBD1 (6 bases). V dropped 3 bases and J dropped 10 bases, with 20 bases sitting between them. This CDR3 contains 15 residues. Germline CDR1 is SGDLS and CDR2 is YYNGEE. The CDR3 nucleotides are TGTGCCAGCAGCGATTTCCCGGGACAATGGAGCGAGCAGTTCTTC. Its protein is CASSDFPGQWSEQFF.

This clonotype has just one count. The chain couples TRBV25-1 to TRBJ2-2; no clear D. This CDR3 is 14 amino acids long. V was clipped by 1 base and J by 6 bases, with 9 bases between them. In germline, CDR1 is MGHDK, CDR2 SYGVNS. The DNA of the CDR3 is TGTGCCAGCAGTGAATTGGTCGGTGCCGGGGAGCTGTTTTTT. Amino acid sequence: CASSELVGAGELFF. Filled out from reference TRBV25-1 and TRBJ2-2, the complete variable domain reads EADIYQTPRYLVIGTGKKITLECSQTMGHDKMYWYQQDPGMELHLIHYSYGVNSTEKGDLSSESTVSRIRTEHFPLTLESARPSHTSQYLCASSELVGAGELFFGEGSRLTVL.

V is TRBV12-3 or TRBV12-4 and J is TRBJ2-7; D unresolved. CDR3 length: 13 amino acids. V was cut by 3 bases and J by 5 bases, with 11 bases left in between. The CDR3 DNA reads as TGTGCCAGCAGTTTTTTCAGAAAGGACGAGCAGTACTTC. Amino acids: CASSFFRKDEQYF.

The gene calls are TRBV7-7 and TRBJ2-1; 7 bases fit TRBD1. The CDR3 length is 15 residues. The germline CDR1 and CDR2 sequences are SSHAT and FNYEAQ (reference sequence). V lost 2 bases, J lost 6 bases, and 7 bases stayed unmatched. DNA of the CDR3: TGTGCCAGCAGCTTAAGTCTTAACAGGGGCAATGAGCAGTTCTTC. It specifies CASSLSLNRGNEQFF.

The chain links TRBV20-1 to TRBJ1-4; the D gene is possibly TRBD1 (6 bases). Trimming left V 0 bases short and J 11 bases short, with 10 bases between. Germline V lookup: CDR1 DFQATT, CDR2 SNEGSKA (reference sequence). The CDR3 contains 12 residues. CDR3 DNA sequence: TGCAGTGCTAGAGACCCGACAGGCAAACTGTTTTTT. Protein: CSARDPTGKLFF.

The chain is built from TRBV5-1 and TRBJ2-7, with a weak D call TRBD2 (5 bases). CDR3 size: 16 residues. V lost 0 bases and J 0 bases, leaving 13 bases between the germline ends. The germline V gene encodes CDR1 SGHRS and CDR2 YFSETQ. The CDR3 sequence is CASSLEFGKSSYEQYF. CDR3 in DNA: TGCGCCAGCAGCTTGGAATTCGGGAAAAGCTCCTACGAGCAGTACTTC.

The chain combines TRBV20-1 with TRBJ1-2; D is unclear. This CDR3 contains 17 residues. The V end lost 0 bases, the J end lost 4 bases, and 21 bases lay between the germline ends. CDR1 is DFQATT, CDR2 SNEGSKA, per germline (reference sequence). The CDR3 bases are TGCAGTGCTAGAGATGTGGCGGCCGGACCTGTGGGCTATGGCTACACCTTC. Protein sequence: CSARDVAAGPVGYGYTF.

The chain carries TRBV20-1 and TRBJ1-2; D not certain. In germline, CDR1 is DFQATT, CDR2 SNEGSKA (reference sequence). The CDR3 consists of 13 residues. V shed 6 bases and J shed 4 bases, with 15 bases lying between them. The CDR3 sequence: CSATSGRSYGYTF. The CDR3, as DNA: TGCAGTGCGACCTCAGGCCGCAGCTATGGCTACACCTTC.

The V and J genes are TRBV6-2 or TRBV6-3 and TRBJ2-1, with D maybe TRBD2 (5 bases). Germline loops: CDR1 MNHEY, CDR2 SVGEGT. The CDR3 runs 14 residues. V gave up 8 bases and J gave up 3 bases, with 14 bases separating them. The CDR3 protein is CASRFGGGYNEQFF. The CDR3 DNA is TGTGCCAGCCGGTTTGGAGGAGGCTACAATGAGCAGTTCTTC.

The CDR3 spells CASTNPSGNTIYF. The DNA for the CDR3 is TGTGCCAGCACCAACCCGTCTGGAAACACCATATATTTT. The chain joins TRBV6-6 to TRBJ1-3; D is undetermined. The CDR3 spans 13 residues. Germline assignment: CDR1 MNHNY and CDR2 SVGAGI (reference sequence). V was pared by 7 bases and J by 1 base, with 8 bases between.

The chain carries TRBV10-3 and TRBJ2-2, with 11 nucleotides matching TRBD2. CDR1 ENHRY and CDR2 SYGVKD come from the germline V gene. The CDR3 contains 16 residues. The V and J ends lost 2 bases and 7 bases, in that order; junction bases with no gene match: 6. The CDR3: CAISEGSGGAHGELFF. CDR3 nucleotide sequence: TGTGCCATCAGTGAGGGTAGCGGGGGGGCCCACGGGGAGCTGTTTTTT.

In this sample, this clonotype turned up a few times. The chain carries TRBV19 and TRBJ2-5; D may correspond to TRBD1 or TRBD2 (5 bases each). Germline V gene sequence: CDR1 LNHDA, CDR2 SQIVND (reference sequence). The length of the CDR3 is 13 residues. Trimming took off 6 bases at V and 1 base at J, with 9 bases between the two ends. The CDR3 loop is CASRGDLQETQYF. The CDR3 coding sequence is TGTGCCAGTAGGGGGGACCTCCAAGAGACCCAGTACTTC.

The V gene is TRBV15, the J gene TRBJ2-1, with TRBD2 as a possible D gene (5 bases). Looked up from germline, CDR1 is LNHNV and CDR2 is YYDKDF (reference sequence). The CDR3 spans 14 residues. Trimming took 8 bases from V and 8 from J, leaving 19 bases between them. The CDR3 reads CATRAGKFTDEQFF. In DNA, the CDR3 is TGTGCCACCCGTGCCGGGAAGTTTACCGATGAGCAGTTCTTC. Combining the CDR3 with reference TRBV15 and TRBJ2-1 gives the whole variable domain DAMVIQNPRYQVTQFGKPVTLSCSQTLNHNVMYWYQQKSSQAPKLLFHYYDKDFNNEADTPDNFQSRRPNTSFCFLDIRSPGLGDTAMYLCATRAGKFTDEQFFGPGTRLTVL.

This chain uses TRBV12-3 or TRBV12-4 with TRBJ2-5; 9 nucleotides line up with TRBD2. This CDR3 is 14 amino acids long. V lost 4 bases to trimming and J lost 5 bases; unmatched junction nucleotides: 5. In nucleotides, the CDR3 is TGTGCCAGCAGTTCGAGCGGGGGGTATGAGACCCAGTACTTC. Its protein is CASSSSGGYETQYF.